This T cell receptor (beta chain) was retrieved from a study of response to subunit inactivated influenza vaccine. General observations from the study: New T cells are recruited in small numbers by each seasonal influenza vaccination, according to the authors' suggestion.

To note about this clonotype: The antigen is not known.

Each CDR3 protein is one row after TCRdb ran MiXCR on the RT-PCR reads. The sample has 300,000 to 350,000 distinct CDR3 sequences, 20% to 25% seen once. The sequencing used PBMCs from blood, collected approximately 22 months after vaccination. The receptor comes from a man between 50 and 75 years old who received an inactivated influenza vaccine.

CDR3 sequence: CASSQGQNNSPLHF. Written as DNA, the CDR3 is TGTGCCAGCAGCCAAGGACAAAATAATTCACCCCTCCACTTT. V gene TRBV3-1 combines with J gene TRBJ1-6; D not resolved. The V gene's germline CDR1 is LGHDT and CDR2 YNNKEL (reference sequence). V was clipped by 1 base and J by 5 bases, with 6 bases between them. The CDR3 sequence is 14 residues long.